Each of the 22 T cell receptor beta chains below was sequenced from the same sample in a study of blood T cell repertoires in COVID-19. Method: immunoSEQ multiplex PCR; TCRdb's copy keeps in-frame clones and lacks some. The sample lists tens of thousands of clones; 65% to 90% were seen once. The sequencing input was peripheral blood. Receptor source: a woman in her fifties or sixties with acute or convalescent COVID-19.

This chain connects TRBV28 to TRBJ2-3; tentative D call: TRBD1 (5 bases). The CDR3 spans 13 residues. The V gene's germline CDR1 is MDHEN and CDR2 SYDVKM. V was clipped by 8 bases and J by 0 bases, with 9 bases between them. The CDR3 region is CASRTSSTDTQYF. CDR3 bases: TGTGCCAGCCGGACATCTAGCACAGATACGCAGTATTTT.

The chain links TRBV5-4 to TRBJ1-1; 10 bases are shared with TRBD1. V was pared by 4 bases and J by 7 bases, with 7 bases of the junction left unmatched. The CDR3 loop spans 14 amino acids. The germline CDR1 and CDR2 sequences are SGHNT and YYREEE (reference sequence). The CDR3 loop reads CASSAGTGALEAFF. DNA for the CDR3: TGTGCCAGCAGCGCCGGGACAGGGGCGCTTGAAGCTTTCTTT.

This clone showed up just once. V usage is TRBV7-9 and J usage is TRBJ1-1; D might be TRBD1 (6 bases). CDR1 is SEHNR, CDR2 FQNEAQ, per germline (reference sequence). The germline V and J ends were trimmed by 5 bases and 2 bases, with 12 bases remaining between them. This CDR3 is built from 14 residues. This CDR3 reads CASSGTGLNTEAFF. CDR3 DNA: TGTGCCAGCAGCGGCACAGGGTTAAACACTGAAGCTTTCTTT. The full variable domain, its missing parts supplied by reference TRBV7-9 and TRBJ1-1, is DTGVSQNPRHKITKRGQNVTFRCDPISEHNRLYWYRQTLGQGPEFLTYFQNEAQLEKSRLLSDRFSAERPKGSFSTLEIQRTEQGDSAMYLCASSGTGLNTEAFFGQGTRLTVV.

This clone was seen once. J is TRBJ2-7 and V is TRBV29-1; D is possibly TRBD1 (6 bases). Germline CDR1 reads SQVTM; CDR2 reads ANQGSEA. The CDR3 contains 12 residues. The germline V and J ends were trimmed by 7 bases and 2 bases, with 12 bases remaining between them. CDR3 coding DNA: TGCAGCGCCCGGGACACGGCCTACGAGCAGTACTTC. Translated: CSARDTAYEQYF.

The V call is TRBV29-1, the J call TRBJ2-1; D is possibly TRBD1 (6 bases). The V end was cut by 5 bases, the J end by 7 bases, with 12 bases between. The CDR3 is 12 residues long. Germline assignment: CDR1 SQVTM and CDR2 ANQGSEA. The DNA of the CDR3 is TGCAGCGTTAAAACAGGGAGTAATGAGCAGTTCTTC. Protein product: CSVKTGSNEQFF.

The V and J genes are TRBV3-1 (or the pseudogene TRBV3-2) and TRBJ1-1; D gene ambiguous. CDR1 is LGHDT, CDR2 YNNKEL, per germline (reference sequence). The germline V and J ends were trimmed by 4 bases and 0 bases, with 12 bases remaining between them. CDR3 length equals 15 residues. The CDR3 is CASSPLGGMNTEAFF. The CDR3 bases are TGTGCCAGCAGCCCTCTGGGAGGGATGAACACTGAAGCTTTCTTT.

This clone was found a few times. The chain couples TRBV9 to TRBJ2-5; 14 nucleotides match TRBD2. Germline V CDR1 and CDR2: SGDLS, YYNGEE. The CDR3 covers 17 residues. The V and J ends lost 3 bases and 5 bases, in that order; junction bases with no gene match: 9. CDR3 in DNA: TGTGCCAGCAGCGCCGGGACTAGCGGGGGCCGGGTGGAGACCCAGTACTTC. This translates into CASSAGTSGGRVETQYF.

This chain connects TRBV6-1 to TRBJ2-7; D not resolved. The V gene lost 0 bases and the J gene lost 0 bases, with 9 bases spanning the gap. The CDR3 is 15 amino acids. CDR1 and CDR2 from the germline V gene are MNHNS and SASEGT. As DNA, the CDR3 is TGTGCCAGCAGTGAAGCTCACCAGTCCTCCTACGAGCAGTACTTC. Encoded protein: CASSEAHQSSYEQYF.

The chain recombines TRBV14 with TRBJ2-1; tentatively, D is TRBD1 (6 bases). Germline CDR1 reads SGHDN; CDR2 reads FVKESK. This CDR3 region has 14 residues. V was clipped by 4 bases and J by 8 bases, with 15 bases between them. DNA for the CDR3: TGTGCCAGCAGCCGGGTGGGGGCCGGCGATGAGCAGTTCTTC. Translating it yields CASSRVGAGDEQFF.

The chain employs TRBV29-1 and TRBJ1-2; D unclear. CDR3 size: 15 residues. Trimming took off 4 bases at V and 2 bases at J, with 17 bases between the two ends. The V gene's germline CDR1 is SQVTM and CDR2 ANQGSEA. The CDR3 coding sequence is TGCAGCGTTGCTGGAGGCCCAACCCGAAACTATGGCTACACCTTC. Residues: CSVAGGPTRNYGYTF.

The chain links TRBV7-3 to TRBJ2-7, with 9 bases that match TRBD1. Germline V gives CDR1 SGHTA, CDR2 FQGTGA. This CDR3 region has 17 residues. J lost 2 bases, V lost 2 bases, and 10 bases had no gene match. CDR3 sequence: CASSLLGIGQGPYEQYF. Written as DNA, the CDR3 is TGTGCCAGCAGCTTATTAGGAATAGGACAGGGGCCCTACGAGCAGTACTTC.

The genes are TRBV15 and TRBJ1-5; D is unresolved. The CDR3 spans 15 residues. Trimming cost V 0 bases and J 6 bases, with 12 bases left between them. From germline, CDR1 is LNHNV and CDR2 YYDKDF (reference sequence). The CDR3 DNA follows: TGTGCCACCAGCAGAGATCAGACAATTTTTCAGCCCCAGCATTTT. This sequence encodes CATSRDQTIFQPQHF.

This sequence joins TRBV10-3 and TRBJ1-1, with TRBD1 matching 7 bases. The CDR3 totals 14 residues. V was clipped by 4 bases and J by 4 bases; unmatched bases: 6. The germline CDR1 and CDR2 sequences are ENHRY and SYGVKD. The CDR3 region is CAISGATGTTEAFF. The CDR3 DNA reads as TGTGCCATCAGTGGCGCGACAGGGACCACTGAAGCTTTCTTT.

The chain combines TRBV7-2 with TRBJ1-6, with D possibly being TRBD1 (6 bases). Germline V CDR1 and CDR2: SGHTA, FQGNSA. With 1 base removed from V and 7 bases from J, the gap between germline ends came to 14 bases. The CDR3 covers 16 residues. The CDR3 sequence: CASSLGVGQPNSPLHF. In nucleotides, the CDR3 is TGTGCCAGCAGCTTAGGGGTGGGACAACCAAATTCACCCCTCCACTTT.

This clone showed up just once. For the CDR3, the DNA is TGCAGCGTTGAAGTGCAGCGGGAGGGCCCGGATACGCAGTATTTT. Translation: CSVEVQREGPDTQYF. This chain links TRBV29-1 with TRBJ2-3; 10 nucleotides agree with TRBD2. Per germline, CDR1 SQVTM and CDR2 ANQGSEA. Trimming removed 1 base from V and 6 bases from J; junction bases left unmatched: 7. CDR3 size: 15 residues.

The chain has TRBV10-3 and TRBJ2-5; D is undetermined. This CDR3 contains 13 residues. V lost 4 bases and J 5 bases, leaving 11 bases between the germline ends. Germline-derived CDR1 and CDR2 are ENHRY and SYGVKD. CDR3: CAISGEVRETQYF. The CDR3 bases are TGTGCCATCAGTGGAGAAGTCCGGGAGACCCAGTACTTC.

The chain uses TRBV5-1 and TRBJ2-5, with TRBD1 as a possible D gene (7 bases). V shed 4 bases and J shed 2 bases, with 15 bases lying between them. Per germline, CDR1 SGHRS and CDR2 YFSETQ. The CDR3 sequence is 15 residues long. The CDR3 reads CASSGGGTAQETQYF. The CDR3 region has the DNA TGCGCCAGCAGCGGAGGCGGGACAGCGCAAGAGACCCAGTACTTC.

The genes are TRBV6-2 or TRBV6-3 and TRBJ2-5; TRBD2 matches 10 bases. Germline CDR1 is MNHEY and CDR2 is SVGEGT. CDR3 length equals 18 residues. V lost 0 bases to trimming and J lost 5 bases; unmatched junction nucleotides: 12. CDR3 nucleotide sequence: TGTGCCAGCAGTTACTCCCTGATTGGGCTAGCGGGGGAGGAGACCCAGTACTTC. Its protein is CASSYSLIGLAGEETQYF.

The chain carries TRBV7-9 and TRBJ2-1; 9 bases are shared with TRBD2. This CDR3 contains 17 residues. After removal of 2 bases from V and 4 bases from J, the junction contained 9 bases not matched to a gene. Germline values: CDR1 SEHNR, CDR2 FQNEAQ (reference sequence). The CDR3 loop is CASSLRRAGGVYNEQFF. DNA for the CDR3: TGTGCCAGCAGCTTACGGCGGGCGGGAGGGGTATACAATGAGCAGTTCTTC.

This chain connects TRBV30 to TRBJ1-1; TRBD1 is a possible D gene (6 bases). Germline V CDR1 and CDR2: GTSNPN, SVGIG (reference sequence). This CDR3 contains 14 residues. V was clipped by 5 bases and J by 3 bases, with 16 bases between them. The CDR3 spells CAWVAAGAYTEAFF. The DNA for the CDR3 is TGTGCCTGGGTAGCAGCAGGGGCCTACACTGAAGCTTTCTTT.

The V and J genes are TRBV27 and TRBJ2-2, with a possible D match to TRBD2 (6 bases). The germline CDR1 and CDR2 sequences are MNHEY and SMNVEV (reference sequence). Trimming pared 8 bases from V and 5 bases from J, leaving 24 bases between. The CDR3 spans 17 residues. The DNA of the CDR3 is TGTGCCAGCCTTTCTCACCTCACAGGAGGGAGGACCGGGGAGCTGTTTTTT. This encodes CASLSHLTGGRTGELFF.

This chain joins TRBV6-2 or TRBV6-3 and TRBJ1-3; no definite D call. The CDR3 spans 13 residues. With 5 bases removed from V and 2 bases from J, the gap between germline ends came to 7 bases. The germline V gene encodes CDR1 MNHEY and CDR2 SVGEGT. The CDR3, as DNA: TGTGCCAGCAGTGCAGTACCTGGAAACACCATATATTTT. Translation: CASSAVPGNTIYF.